This TCR beta chain originates from a study of blood T cell repertoires in COVID-19. Living in 24 US areas, the participants were between about 18 and 90 years of age. Germline lookup yields CDR1 KGHSH and CDR2 LQKENI. The length of the CDR3 is 14 residues. Between the trimmed V and J ends, which lost 2 bases and 5 bases, there was a span of 12 bases. Repertoires were generated with immunoSEQ multiplex PCR, while TCRdb's copy carries only in-frame clones and drops some. The sample lists 160,000 or so clones, 84% occurring once. Source material: PBMCs or T cells enriched from blood (not recorded which). The clonotype was recovered from a man in his forties or fifties who had recovered from COVID-19. The rearrangement uses TRBV18 and TRBJ1-1; D not certain. Here the CDR3 reads CASSPVGSGTEAFF. CDR3 sequence (DNA): TGTGCCAGCTCACCAGTGGGTTCAGGAACTGAAGCTTTCTTT.